This record covers a single TCR beta chain. Its antigen is not identified. Produced via immunoSEQ multiplex PCR; TCRdb's table is partial and in-frame only. The sample lists roughly 2.1 million clones; roughly 91% were seen once. This CDR3 spans 11 amino acids. V lost 2 bases, J lost 6 bases, and 8 bases lay in between. Germline CDR1 DFQATT, CDR2 SNEGSKA (reference sequence). This entry belongs to a study of shared clonotypes between healthy human individuals. Overall study findings and caveats: Sequencing depth was expected to affect clonotype sharing among donors. At large depth, rarefaction still showed sorted-subset sequencing to be incomplete.

The naive CD8 subset, CD45RO-negative cells positively selected for CCR7, excluded terminally differentiated effector memory CD45RA+ cells. V and J are TRBV20-1 and TRBJ2-7; D gene uncertain. The sequence derives from a man younger than 35 in good health. Some clones in this sample may be carry-over from other donors' samples. Sequenced material: naive CD8+ T cells from PBMCs. This CDR3 is CSARQAREQYF. The CDR3 DNA reads as TGCAGTGCTAGACAGGCGCGCGAGCAGTACTTC.